This entry describes one T cell receptor beta chain. Clones were sequenced by immunoSEQ multiplex PCR, and TCRdb holds only the in-frame ones, with some missing. In the table there are fewer than 70,000 clones, 70% to 80% of which are singletons. Germline V gives CDR1 SGHRS, CDR2 YFSETQ. V lost 2 bases and J lost 3, with 9 bases in between. The CDR3 has 14 residues. These data come from a study of T cell responses to AZD1222 COVID-19 vaccine. The V gene is TRBV5-1, the J gene TRBJ1-3, with D hard to call. The receptor was isolated from an adult who received the AZD1222 COVID-19 vaccine. Material: peripheral blood, obtained 28 days after the second AZD1222 dose. Here the CDR3 reads CASSLAGIGNTIYF. CDR3 DNA sequence: TGCGCCAGCAGCTTAGCTGGGATTGGAAACACCATATATTTT.